This TCR beta chain stems from a study of T cells in localized non-small cell lung cancer. The method was immunoSEQ multiplex PCR; TCRdb's version includes in-frame clones alone and lacks a portion of them. Of about 17,000 clones in the sample, around 83% are singletons; the top ten hold around a third. The CDR3 is made up of 14 amino acids. Germline V lookup: CDR1 SEHNR, CDR2 FQNEAQ (reference sequence). The ends were cut back, 8 bases at V and 1 base at J, with 15 bases in the middle. This receptor was identified in a male donor older than 55 with stage III lung adenocarcinoma. The chain has TRBV7-9 and TRBJ2-7; the D gene could be TRBD1 or TRBD2 (7 bases each). Sample: peripheral blood, taken before any cancer treatment. CDR3 sequence reads: CASRGEGASYEQYF. CDR3 DNA: TGTGCCAGCCGGGGGGAGGGGGCTTCCTACGAGCAGTACTTC.